This is a list of T cell receptor beta chains from one sample in a study of blood T cell repertoires in COVID-19. Measured with immunoSEQ multiplex PCR; TCRdb has only the in-frame clones, and not every one. The sample records around 110,000 clones, 84% being singletons. The sequencing input was PBMCs or T cells enriched from blood (not recorded which). These TCRs come from a woman aged 25 to 45 who had recovered from COVID-19. The CDR3 runs from the conserved cysteine through the conserved F or W. D genes are given only for firm matches. Some rows mark clone size as missing; the rest say once, few, many or name a class of expanded clone.

cdr3_aa cdr3_nt j_call d_call clone_size v_call cdr3_length
CASCSSTDTQYF TGTGCCAGTTGTTCTTCTACAGATACGCAGTATTTT TRBJ2-3 . . TRBV19 12
CASSLDGSSYNSPLHF TGCGCCAGCAGCTTGGACGGGTCCTCCTATAATTCACCCCTCCACTTT TRBJ1-6 . . TRBV5-1 16
CASSPSGTGGLNTEAFF TGTGCCAGCAGCCCTTCCGGGACAGGGGGCTTGAACACTGAAGCTTTCTTT TRBJ1-1 TRBD1 . TRBV3-1/TRBV3-2 17
CASRVSRDSGYTF TGCGCCAGCAGAGTGTCGAGGGACTCTGGCTACACCTTC TRBJ1-2 . . TRBV5-1 13
CASTPNGGNTEAFF TGTGCCAGCACCCCGAACGGGGGAAACACTGAAGCTTTCTTT TRBJ1-1 . . TRBV3-1/TRBV3-2 14
CASGTGVNEKLFF TGTGCCAGCGGGACAGGGGTTAATGAAAAACTGTTTTTT TRBJ1-4 TRBD1 few TRBV3-1/TRBV3-2 13
CASSLEQGGRYTF TGTGCCAGCAGCTTAGAACAGGGCGGTCGCTACACCTTC TRBJ1-2 . . TRBV7-2 13
CASSAGRGGTQYF TGTGCCAGCAGCGCGGGGCGGGGCGGAACCCAGTACTTC TRBJ2-5 . . TRBV9 13
CASSQTVSRDNGYTF TGTGCCAGCAGCCAGACCGTTTCTCGGGATAATGGCTACACCTTC TRBJ1-2 . . TRBV6-5 15
CASRRTGGLSYNEQFF TGTGCCAGCAGAAGGACAGGGGGACTTTCCTACAATGAGCAGTTCTTC TRBJ2-1 TRBD1 . TRBV27 16